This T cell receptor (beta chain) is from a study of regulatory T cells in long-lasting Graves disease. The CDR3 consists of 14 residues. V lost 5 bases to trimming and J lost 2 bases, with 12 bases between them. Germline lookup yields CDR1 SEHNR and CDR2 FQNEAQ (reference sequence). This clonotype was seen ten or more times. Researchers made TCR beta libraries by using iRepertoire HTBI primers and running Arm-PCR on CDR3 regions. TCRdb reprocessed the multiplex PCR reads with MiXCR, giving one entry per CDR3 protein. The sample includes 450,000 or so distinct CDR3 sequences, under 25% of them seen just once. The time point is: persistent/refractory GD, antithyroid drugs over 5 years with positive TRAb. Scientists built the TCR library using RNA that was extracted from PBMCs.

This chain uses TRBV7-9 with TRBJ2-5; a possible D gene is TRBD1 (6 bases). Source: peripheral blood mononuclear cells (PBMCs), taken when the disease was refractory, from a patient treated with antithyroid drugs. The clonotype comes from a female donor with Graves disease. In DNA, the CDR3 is TGTGCCAGCAGCGCCACAGGGTGGCAAGAGACCCAGTACTTC. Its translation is CASSATGWQETQYF.